Below, 23 T cell receptor beta chains from the same sample are listed, as sequenced in a study of cytomegalovirus exposure and HLA in healthy donors. TCRdb's copy holds only in-frame clones and misses some; the assay was immunoSEQ multiplex PCR. The sample shows 140,000 to 150,000 clones, about nine tenths of them seen only once. Specimen: PBMCs. These TCRs come from a man in his late teens or twenties in good health and CMV-seronegative.

Here the CDR3 reads CASSASSRVYNEQFF. In nucleotides, the CDR3 is TGTGCCAGCAGCGCCAGTTCCAGGGTTTACAATGAGCAGTTCTTC. The chain carries TRBV9 and TRBJ2-1; D possibly corresponds to TRBD1 (5 bases). In germline, CDR1 is SGDLS, CDR2 YYNGEE. This CDR3 spans 15 amino acids. V shed 3 bases and J shed 4 bases, with 14 bases lying between them.

The chain combines TRBV5-4 with TRBJ2-5; 10 bases map to TRBD2. CDR3 size: 15 residues. CDR1 SGHNT and CDR2 YYREEE come from the germline V gene (reference sequence). Trimming cost V 2 bases and J 0 bases; bases outside gene matches: 1. CDR3 in amino acids: CASSFSGRYQETQYF. CDR3 in DNA: TGTGCCAGCAGCTTTAGCGGGAGGTACCAAGAGACCCAGTACTTC.

The gene calls are TRBV6-5 and TRBJ1-4; 10 positions match TRBD1. Germline V gene data show CDR1 as MNHEY and CDR2 as SVGAGI. The CDR3 consists of 14 residues. Germline trimming cut 6 bases from V and 10 bases from J; bases unmatched to any gene: 8. The CDR3 coding sequence is TGTGCCAGCAGCCTTCGGACAGGGGGAGGAAAACTGTTTTTT. As protein: CASSLRTGGGKLFF.

The rearrangement joins TRBV7-2 to TRBJ2-7; no definite D call. V was pared by 4 bases and J by 4 bases, with 14 bases between. This CDR3 region has 14 residues. The V gene's germline CDR1 is SGHTA and CDR2 FQGNSA. The CDR3 loop reads CASSSVGLLYEQYF. CDR3 nucleotide sequence: TGTGCCAGCAGCTCAGTGGGCTTGCTGTACGAGCAGTACTTC. Together with reference TRBV7-2 and TRBJ2-7, the CDR3 gives the full variable domain: GAGVSQSPSNKVTEKGKDVELRCDPISGHTALYWYRQSLGQGLEFLIYFQGNSAPDKSGLPSDRFSAERTGGSVSTLTIQRTQQEDSAVYLCASSSVGLLYEQYFGPGTRLTVT.

The CDR3 here is CASSLTGDSGNTIYF. The CDR3 DNA reads as TGTGCCAGCAGTTTGACAGGAGACTCTGGAAACACCATATATTTT. This chain joins TRBV6-5 and TRBJ1-3; a possible D gene is TRBD1 (6 bases). The V end was cut by 4 bases, the J end by 0 bases, with 10 bases between. CDR3 length equals 15 residues. Germline CDR1 and CDR2: MNHEY and SVGAGI.

The chain's CDR3 is CASSVGQDSYEQYF. The DNA of the CDR3 is TGTGCCAGCAGCGTAGGACAGGATTCCTACGAGCAGTACTTC. V is TRBV9 and J is TRBJ2-7; possibly TRBD1 for D (6 bases). Per the germline V gene, CDR1 is SGDLS and CDR2 is YYNGEE. Deletions cut 0 bases from V and 1 base from J, with 8 bases between. The CDR3 sequence is 14 residues long.

This clone was observed a few times. J is TRBJ1-1 and V is TRBV2; D is possibly TRBD1 (5 bases). Germline V lookup: CDR1 SNHLY, CDR2 FYNNEI. The CDR3 has 12 residues. Trimming left V 11 bases short and J 0 bases short, with 10 bases between. The CDR3 nucleotides read TGTGCCGGGCGGGACCTGAACACTGAAGCTTTCTTT. It codes for CAGRDLNTEAFF.

The chain carries TRBV9 and TRBJ1-2; D not certain. The CDR3 sequence is 14 residues long. Germline V CDR1 and CDR2: SGDLS, YYNGEE. The ends were cut back, 4 bases at V and 6 bases at J, with 16 bases in the middle. The CDR3 DNA follows: TGTGCCAGCAGCCAACGGTCCGAACTTGATGGCTACACCTTC. Protein product: CASSQRSELDGYTF. Combining the CDR3 with reference TRBV9 and TRBJ1-2 gives the whole variable domain DSGVTQTPKHLITATGQRVTLRCSPRSGDLSVYWYQQSLDQGLQFLIQYYNGEERAKGNILERFSAQQFPDLHSELNLSSLELGDSALYFCASSQRSELDGYTFGSGTRLTVV.

CDR3 bases: TGTGCCACCACGGACAGACCATACGAGCAGTACGTC. This codes for CATTDRPYEQYV. The J gene is TRBJ2-7, the V gene TRBV10-3; D is perhaps TRBD1 (6 bases). The CDR3 sequence is 12 residues long. Germline CDR1 ENHRY, CDR2 SYGVKD. V was cut by 10 bases and J by 4 bases, with 14 bases left in between.

This clone was seen just once. The same CDR3 also results from other DNA sequences found in this sample. The chain is built from TRBV9 and TRBJ1-1, with 8 bases matching TRBD1. V gave up 0 bases and J gave up 1 base; unmatched junction bases: 2. This CDR3 has 15 amino acids. Germline lookup yields CDR1 SGDLS and CDR2 YYNGEE. CDR3 protein: CASSVAQGANTEAFF. The CDR3 DNA reads TGTGCCAGCAGCGTAGCTCAGGGGGCGAACACTGAAGCTTTCTTT.

In DNA, the CDR3 is TGTGCCAGCAGTTTCTTGTCCAATACAGGGGGGAAGACCCAGTACTTC. Encoded protein: CASSFLSNTGGKTQYF. The rearrangement links TRBV27 to TRBJ2-5, with 8 bases matching TRBD1. The CDR3 consists of 16 residues. CDR1 and CDR2 (germline): MNHEY, SMNVEV (reference sequence). J gave up 6 bases and V 3 bases, and 12 bases lay outside the gene matches.

The chain is built from TRBV25-1 and TRBJ2-7; 10 bases map to TRBD1. The CDR3 length is 18 residues. CDR1 is MGHDK and CDR2 is SYGVNS in the germline V gene. Trimming removed 4 bases from V and 2 bases from J; junction bases left unmatched: 14. The CDR3 is CASSAQLSGTGEPYEQYV. The CDR3 DNA follows: TGTGCCAGCAGTGCCCAACTATCCGGGACAGGGGAACCCTACGAGCAGTACGTC.

The chain recombines TRBV25-1 with TRBJ2-2, with TRBD1 identical over 7 bases. Germline CDR1 MGHDK, CDR2 SYGVNS. This CDR3 region has 18 residues. Unmatched junction bases numbered 8, after V lost 1 base and J lost 0 bases. CDR3: CASSEWETGTANTGELFF. In nucleotides, the CDR3 is TGTGCCAGCAGTGAATGGGAAACCGGGACAGCGAACACCGGGGAGCTGTTTTTT.

For the CDR3, the DNA is TGTGCCAGCAAAAGGTCCTGGACAGATTCACCCCTCCACTTT. Encoded protein: CASKRSWTDSPLHF. The gene calls are TRBV27 and TRBJ1-6, with a possible D match to TRBD1 (6 bases). The CDR3 contains 14 residues. V gave up 7 bases and J gave up 8 bases, with 15 bases separating them. The germline CDR1 and CDR2 sequences are MNHEY and SMNVEV (reference sequence).

V gene TRBV7-2 combines with J gene TRBJ2-3; 10 positions match TRBD1. V trimming: 5 bases; J trimming: 6 bases; junction bases outside the gene matches: 8. CDR3 size: 15 residues. Per germline, CDR1 SGHTA and CDR2 FQGNSA. CDR3 in amino acids: CASSPRQGATDTQYF. The CDR3 bases are TGTGCCAGCAGCCCCAGACAGGGGGCAACGGATACGCAGTATTTT.

CDR3 nucleotides: TGTGCCACCGAGACAGGGGGCGCCGATGGCTACACCTTC. It is translated as CATETGGADGYTF. The rearrangement joins TRBV10-3 to TRBJ1-2; 10 bases fit TRBD1. V was pared by 10 bases and J by 6 bases, with 8 bases of the junction left unmatched. This CDR3 has 13 residues. The germline V gene encodes CDR1 ENHRY and CDR2 SYGVKD.

This clone showed up just once. The chain combines TRBV10-3 with TRBJ2-1; D possibly corresponds to TRBD1 (5 bases). V was pared by 3 bases and J by 10 bases, with 19 bases between. The CDR3 spans 15 residues. Germline V gene data show CDR1 as ENHRY and CDR2 as SYGVKD. As DNA, the CDR3 is TGTGCCATCAGTGACCTTAAGGGGATAAAAGAGGAGCAGTTCTTC. Translated: CAISDLKGIKEEQFF.

This clone was counted a single time. CDR3 DNA: TGTGCCAGCAGCTTAGATGGCGGAGGAGGAAATGAGCAGTTCTTC. This sequence encodes CASSLDGGGGNEQFF. V gene TRBV11-2 combines with J gene TRBJ2-1, with D possibly being TRBD2 (5 bases). Per the germline V gene, CDR1 is SGHAT and CDR2 is FQNNGV. CDR3 length: 15 amino acids. V was pared by 0 bases and J by 7 bases, with 13 bases between.

The chain has TRBV10-3 and TRBJ2-2, with TRBD2 matching over 10 bases. Per germline, CDR1 ENHRY and CDR2 SYGVKD. CDR3 length: 15 amino acids. V was pared by 6 bases and J by 3 bases, with 4 bases of the junction left unmatched. The CDR3 loop is CAIRRTSGDTGELFF. CDR3 nucleotide sequence: TGTGCCATCAGAAGGACTAGCGGAGACACCGGGGAGCTGTTTTTT.

This clone occurred once. The rearrangement uses TRBV4-2 and TRBJ2-1, with 16 nucleotides matching TRBD2. Looked up from germline, CDR1 is LGHNA and CDR2 is YNFKEQ. The trim removed 0 bases at V and 14 bases at J, leaving 10 bases unmatched. CDR3 length: 17 amino acids. The CDR3 protein is CASSQDTAGTSGRGEFF. The DNA for the CDR3 is TGTGCCAGCAGCCAAGACACCGCCGGGACTAGCGGGAGGGGGGAGTTCTTC.

In its sample, this clone was seen once. The rearrangement links TRBV29-1 to TRBJ1-1; tentative D call: TRBD1 (5 bases). V lost 3 bases to trimming and J lost 0 bases, with 11 bases between them. Germline values: CDR1 SQVTM, CDR2 ANQGSEA. The CDR3 runs 14 residues. CDR3 loop: CSVEATAMNTEAFF. The CDR3 DNA follows: TGCAGCGTTGAGGCGACAGCCATGAACACTGAAGCTTTCTTT.

The rearrangement uses TRBV6-5 and TRBJ2-1; 7 bases are shared with TRBD2. Per germline, CDR1 MNHEY and CDR2 SVGAGI. The V and J ends lost 10 bases and 6 bases, in that order; junction bases with no gene match: 3. The CDR3 extends over 11 amino acids. The CDR3 loop is CATSGGNEQFF. The DNA for the CDR3 is TGTGCCACCTCGGGGGGCAATGAGCAGTTCTTC.

The chain joins TRBV18 to TRBJ1-2, with D maybe TRBD1 (5 bases). Germline V gene data show CDR1 as KGHSH and CDR2 as LQKENI. V lost 2 bases to trimming and J lost 4 bases, with 14 bases between them. The CDR3 extends over 15 amino acids. The CDR3 nucleotides read TGTGCCAGCTCACCAAGGAGGGATGACAGCTATGGCTACACCTTC. Translating it yields CASSPRRDDSYGYTF.